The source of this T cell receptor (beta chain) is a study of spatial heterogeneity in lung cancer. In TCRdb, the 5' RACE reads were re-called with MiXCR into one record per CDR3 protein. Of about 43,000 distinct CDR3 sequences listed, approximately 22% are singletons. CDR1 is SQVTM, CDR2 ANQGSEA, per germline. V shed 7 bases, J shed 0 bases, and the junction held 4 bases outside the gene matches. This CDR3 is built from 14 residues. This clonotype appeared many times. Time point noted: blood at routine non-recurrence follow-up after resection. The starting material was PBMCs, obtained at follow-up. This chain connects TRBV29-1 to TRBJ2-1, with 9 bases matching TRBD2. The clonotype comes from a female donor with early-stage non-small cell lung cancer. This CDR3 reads CSAISGSSYNEQFF. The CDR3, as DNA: TGCAGCGCAATTAGCGGGAGCTCCTACAATGAGCAGTTCTTC.